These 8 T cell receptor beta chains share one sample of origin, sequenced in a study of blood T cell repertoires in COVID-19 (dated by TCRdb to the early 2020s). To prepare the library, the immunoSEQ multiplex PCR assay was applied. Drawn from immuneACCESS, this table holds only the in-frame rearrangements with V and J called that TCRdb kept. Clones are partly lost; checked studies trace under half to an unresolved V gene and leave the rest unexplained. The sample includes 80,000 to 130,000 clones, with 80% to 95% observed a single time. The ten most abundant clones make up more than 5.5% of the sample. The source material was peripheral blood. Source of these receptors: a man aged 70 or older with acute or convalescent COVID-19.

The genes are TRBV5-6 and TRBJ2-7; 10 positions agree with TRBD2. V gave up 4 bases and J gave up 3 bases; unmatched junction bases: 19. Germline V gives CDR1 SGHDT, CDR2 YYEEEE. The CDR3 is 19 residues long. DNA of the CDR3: TGTGCCAGCAGCGAATTAGTGTCTAGCGGGAGTATGGGGAACTACGAGCAGTACTTC. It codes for CASSELVSSGSMGNYEQYF. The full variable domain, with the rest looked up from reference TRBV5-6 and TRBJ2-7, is DAGVTQSPTHLIKTRGQQVTLRCSPKSGHDTVSWYQQALGQGPQFIFQYYEEEERQRGNFPDRFSGHQFPNYSSELNVNALLLGDSALYLCASSELVSSGSMGNYEQYFGPGTRLTVT.

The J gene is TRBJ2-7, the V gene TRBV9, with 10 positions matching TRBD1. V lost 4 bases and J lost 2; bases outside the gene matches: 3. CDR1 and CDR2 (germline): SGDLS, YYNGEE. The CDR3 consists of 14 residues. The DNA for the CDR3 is TGTGCCAGCAGCCCCGGGACAGGGGCCTACGAGCAGTACTTC. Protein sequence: CASSPGTGAYEQYF.

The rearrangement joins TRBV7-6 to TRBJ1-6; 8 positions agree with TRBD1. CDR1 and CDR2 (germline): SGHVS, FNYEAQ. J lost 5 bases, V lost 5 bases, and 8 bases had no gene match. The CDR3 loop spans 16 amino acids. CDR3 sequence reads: CASSPLSTGDNSPLHF. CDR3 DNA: TGTGCCAGCAGCCCCCTCTCGACAGGGGATAATTCACCCCTCCACTTT. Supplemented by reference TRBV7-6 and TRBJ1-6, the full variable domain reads GAGVSQSPRYKVTKRGQDVALRCDPISGHVSLYWYRQALGQGPEFLTYFNYEAQQDKSGLPNDRFSAERPEGSISTLTIQRTEQRDSAMYRCASSPLSTGDNSPLHFGNGTRLTVT.

The CDR3 spells CASSLQGLQFSNEQFF. The CDR3 DNA follows: TGTGCCAGCAGTTTACAGGGCCTACAATTTTCCAATGAGCAGTTCTTC. The rearrangement uses TRBV5-6 and TRBJ2-1, with a weak D call TRBD1 (6 bases). The CDR3 runs 16 residues. CDR1 SGHDT and CDR2 YYEEEE come from the germline V gene. V lost 5 bases and J 6 bases, leaving 21 bases between the germline ends.

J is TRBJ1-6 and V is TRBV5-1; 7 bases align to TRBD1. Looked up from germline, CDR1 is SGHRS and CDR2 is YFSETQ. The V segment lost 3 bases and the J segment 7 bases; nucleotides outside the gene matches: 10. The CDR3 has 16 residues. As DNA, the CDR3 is TGCGCCAGCAGCTCTCAGACAGGGTGGAGGAATTCACCCCTCCACTTT. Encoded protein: CASSSQTGWRNSPLHF.

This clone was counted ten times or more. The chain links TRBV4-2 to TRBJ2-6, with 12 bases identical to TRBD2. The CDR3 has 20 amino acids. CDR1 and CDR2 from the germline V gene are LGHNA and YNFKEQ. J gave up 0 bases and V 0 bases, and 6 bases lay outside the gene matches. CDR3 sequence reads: CASSQDLPGLAGSGANVLTF. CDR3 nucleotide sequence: TGTGCCAGCAGCCAAGACTTACCGGGACTAGCGGGCTCTGGGGCCAACGTCCTGACTTTC.

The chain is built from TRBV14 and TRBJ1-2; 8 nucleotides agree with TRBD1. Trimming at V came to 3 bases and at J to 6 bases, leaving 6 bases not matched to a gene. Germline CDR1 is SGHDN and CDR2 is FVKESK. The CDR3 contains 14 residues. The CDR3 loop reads CASSHLDRVDGYTF. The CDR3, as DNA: TGTGCCAGCAGCCACCTGGACAGGGTCGATGGCTACACCTTC.

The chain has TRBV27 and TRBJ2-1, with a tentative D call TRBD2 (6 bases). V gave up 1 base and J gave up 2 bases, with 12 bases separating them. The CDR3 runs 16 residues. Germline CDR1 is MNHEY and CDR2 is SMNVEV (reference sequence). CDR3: CASSLYAGSTYNEQFF. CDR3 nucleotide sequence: TGTGCCAGCAGTTTATATGCCGGGAGTACCTACAATGAGCAGTTCTTC.